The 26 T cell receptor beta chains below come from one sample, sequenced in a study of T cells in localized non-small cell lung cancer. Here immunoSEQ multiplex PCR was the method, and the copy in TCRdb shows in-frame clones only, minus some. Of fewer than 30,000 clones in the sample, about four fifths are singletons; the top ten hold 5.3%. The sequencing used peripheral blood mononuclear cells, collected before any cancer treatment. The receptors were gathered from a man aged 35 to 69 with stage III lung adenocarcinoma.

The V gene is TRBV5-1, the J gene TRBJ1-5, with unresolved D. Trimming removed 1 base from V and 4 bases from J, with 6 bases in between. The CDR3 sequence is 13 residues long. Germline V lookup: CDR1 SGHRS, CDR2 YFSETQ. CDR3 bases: TGCGCCAGCAGCTTGTCCCGAAATCAGCCCCAGCATTTT. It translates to CASSLSRNQPQHF.

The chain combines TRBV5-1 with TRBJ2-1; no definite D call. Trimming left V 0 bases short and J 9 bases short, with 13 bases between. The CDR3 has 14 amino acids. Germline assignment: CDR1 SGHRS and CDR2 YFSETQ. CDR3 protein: CASSLGTGLGEQFF. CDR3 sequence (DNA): TGCGCCAGCAGCTTGGGAACTGGGCTTGGTGAGCAGTTCTTC.

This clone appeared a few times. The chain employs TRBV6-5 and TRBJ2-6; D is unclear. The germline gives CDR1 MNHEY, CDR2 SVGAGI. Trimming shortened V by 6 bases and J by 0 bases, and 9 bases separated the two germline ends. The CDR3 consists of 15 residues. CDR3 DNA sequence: TGTGCCAGCAGCGCTAGGATCTCTGGGGCCAACGTCCTGACTTTC. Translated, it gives CASSARISGANVLTF.

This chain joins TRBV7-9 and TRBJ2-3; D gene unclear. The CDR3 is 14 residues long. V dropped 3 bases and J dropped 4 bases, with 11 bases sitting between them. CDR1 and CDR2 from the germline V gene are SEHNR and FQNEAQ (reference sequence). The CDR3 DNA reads TGTGCCAGCAGCTTTAATGGGTACTCAGATACGCAGTATTTT. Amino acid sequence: CASSFNGYSDTQYF.

Here the CDR3 reads CASSLGPARLQHF. The CDR3 DNA is TGTGCCAGCAGTTTGGGGCCAGCGCGGCTCCAGCATTTT. The rearrangement joins TRBV28 to TRBJ1-5, with D possibly matching TRBD1 (5 bases). CDR1 is MDHEN, CDR2 SYDVKM, per germline. The V end was cut by 3 bases, the J end by 12 bases, with 15 bases between. The CDR3 consists of 13 residues.

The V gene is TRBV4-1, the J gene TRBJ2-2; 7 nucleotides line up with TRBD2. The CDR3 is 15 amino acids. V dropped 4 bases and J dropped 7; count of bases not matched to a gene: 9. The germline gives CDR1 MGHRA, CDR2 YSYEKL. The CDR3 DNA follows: TGCGCCAGCAGCCGAACCGGGGGGACCGGCGGGGAGCTGTTTTTT. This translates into CASSRTGGTGGELFF.

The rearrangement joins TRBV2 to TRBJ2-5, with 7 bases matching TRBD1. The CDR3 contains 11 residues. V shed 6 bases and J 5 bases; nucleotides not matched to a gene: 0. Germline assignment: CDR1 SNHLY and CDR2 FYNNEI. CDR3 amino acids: CASRTGETQYF. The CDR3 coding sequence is TGTGCCAGCAGGACAGGGGAGACCCAGTACTTC.

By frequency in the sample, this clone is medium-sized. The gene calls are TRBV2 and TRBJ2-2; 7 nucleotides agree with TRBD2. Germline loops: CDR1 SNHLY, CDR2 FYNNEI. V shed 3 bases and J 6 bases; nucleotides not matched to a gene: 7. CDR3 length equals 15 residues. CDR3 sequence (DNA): TGTGCCAGCAGTGATCAGCGACTAGCCCCCGGGGAGCTGTTTTTT. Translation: CASSDQRLAPGELFF.

CDR3 coding DNA: TGTGCCAGCAGCTCCTACATGAGCGGGGGGGCCGCCGATGAGCAGTTCTTC. It is translated as CASSSYMSGGAADEQFF. The chain employs TRBV9 and TRBJ2-1; 10 nucleotides match TRBD2. This CDR3 is built from 17 residues. The junction had 15 bases not matched to a gene; V was cut back by 4 bases and J by 8 bases. Looked up from germline, CDR1 is SGDLS and CDR2 is YYNGEE.

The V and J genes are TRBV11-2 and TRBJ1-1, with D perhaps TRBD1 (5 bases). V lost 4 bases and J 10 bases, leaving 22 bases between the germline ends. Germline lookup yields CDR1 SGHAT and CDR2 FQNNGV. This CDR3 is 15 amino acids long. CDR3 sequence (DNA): TGTGCCAGCAGCTCCTTGGGGGGTCTCGGGGAGCGAGCTTTCTTT. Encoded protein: CASSSLGGLGERAFF.

The CDR3 DNA is TGTGCCAGCACCCCCCGGACAGGGGTGGGCACCGGGGAGCTGTTTTTT. As protein: CASTPRTGVGTGELFF. V usage is TRBV7-6 and J usage is TRBJ2-2; 9 nucleotides align to TRBD1. Germline CDR1 is SGHVS and CDR2 is FNYEAQ. V was clipped by 7 bases and J by 4 bases; unmatched bases: 10. The CDR3 totals 16 residues.

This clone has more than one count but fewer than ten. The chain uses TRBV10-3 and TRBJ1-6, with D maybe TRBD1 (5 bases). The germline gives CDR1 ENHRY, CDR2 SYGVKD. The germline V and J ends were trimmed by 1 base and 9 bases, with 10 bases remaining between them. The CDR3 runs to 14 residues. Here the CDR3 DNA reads TGTGCCATCAGTGAGTTGGGACTCGTTTCACCCCTCCACTTT. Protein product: CAISELGLVSPLHF.

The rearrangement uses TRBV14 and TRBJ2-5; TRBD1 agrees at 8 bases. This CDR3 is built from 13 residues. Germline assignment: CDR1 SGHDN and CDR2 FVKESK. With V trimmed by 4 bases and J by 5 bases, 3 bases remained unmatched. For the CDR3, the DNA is TGTGCCAGCAGCCCGGACAGGGCTGAGACCCAGTACTTC. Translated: CASSPDRAETQYF.

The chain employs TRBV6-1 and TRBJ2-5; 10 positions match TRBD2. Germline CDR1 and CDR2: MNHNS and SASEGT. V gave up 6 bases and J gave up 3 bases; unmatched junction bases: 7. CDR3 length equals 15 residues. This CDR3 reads CASRSVLAGKETQYF. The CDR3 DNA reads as TGTGCCAGCAGATCAGTACTAGCGGGAAAAGAGACCCAGTACTTC.

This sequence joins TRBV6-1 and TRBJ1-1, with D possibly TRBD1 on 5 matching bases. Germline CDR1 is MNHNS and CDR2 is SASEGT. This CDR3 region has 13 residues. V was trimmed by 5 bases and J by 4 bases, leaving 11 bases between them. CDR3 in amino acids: CASSQTRATEAFF. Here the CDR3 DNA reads TGTGCCAGCAGTCAAACCAGGGCCACTGAAGCTTTCTTT.

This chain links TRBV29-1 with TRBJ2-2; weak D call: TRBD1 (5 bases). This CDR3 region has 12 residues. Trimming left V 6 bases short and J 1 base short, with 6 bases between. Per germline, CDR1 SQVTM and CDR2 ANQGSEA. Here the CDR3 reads CSVTVNTGELFF. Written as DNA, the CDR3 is TGCAGCGTGACAGTGAACACCGGGGAGCTGTTTTTT.

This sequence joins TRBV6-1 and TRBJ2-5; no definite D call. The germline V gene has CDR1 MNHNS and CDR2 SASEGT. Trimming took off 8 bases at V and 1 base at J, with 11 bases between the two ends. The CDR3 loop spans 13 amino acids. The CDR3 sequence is CASSLMAQETQYF. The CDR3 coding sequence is TGTGCCAGCTCCCTTATGGCCCAAGAGACCCAGTACTTC.

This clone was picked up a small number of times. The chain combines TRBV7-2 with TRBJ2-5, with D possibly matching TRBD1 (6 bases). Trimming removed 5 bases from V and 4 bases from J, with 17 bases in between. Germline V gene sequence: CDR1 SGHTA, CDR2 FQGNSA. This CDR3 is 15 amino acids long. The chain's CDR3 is CASSLGPGVRETQYF. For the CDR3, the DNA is TGTGCCAGCAGCCTTGGTCCAGGGGTGCGAGAGACCCAGTACTTC. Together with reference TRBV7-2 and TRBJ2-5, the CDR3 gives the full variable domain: GAGVSQSPSNKVTEKGKDVELRCDPISGHTALYWYRQSLGQGLEFLIYFQGNSAPDKSGLPSDRFSAERTGGSVSTLTIQRTQQEDSAVYLCASSLGPGVRETQYFGPGTRLLVL.

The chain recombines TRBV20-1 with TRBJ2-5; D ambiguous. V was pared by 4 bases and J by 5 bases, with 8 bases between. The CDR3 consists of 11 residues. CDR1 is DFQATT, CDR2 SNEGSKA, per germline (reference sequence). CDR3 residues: CSANPAETQYF. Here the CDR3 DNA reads TGCAGTGCTAACCCGGCGGAGACCCAGTACTTC.

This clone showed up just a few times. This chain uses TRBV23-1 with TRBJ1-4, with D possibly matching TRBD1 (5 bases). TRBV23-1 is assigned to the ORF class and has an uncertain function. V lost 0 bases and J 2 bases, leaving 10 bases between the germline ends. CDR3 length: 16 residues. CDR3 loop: CASSQSWGRTNEKLFF. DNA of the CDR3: TGCGCCAGCAGTCAATCGTGGGGACGGACTAATGAAAAACTGTTTTTT.

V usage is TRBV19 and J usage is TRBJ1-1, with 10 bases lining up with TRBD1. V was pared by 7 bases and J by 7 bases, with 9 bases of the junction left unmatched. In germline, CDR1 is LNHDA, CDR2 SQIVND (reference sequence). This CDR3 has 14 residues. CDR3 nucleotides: TGTGCCAGTAACCGGGACAGGGGACGATTTGAAGCTTTCTTT. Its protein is CASNRDRGRFEAFF.

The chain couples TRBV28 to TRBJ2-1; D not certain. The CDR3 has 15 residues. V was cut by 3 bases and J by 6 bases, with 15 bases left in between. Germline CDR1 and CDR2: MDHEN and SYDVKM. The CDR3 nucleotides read TGTGCCAGCAGTTTCTTCCTCAGTAATGCCAATGAGCAGTTCTTC. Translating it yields CASSFFLSNANEQFF.

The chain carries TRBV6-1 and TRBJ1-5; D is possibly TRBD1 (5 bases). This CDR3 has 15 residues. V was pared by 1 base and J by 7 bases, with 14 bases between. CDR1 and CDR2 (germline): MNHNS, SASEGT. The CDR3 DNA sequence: TGTGCCAGCAGTGAAGGAAGCAGCCCAGGGCAGCCCCAGCATTTT. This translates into CASSEGSSPGQPQHF.

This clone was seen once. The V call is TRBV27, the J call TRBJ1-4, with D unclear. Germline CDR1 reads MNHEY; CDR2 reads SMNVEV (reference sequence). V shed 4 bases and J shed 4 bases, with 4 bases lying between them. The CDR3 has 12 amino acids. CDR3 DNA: TGTGCCAGCAGTTACTATAATGAAAAACTGTTTTTT. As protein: CASSYYNEKLFF.

The CDR3, as DNA: TGTGCCAGTACCGGACCGAACGCTAACTATGGCTACACCTTC. Translated: CASTGPNANYGYTF. The chain has TRBV19 and TRBJ1-2; no clear D. V lost 7 bases, J lost 0 bases, and 12 bases lay in between. Germline CDR1 reads LNHDA; CDR2 reads SQIVND (reference sequence). The CDR3 has 14 residues.

CDR3 sequence: CASSRQDLNTEAFF. In nucleotides, the CDR3 is TGTGCCAGCAGTCGTCAGGACTTGAACACTGAAGCTTTCTTT. The V and J genes are TRBV27 and TRBJ1-1; D remains unclear. Trimming shortened V by 5 bases and J by 0 bases, and 10 bases separated the two germline ends. The CDR3 is 14 amino acids. Germline assignment: CDR1 MNHEY and CDR2 SMNVEV (reference sequence).